This T cell receptor beta chain appears in the sequencing data of a study of blood T cell repertoires in COVID-19. Study at large: COVID-19 samples from acute and convalescent phases originated in the United States, Italy and Spain. PBMCs, B-cell-depleted T cells, or T cells were the source of the cDNA or gDNA that made up the material.

Trimming removed 7 bases at V and 4 bases at J, with 10 bases between. CDR3 length: 12 amino acids. Germline CDR1 reads SNHLY; CDR2 reads FYNNEI. Per the original methods: Using reference gene primer amplification, nucleated cell counts were estimated. Assay: immunoSEQ multiplex PCR; the TCRdb copy retains only in-frame clones and omits some. V and J calls and clone size are those listed in that table; D and trimming were worked out from the DNA. Of around 140,000 clones detected, 65% to 85% appear once; the ten largest clones hold approximately 3.8%. This rearrangement joins TRBV2 to TRBJ1-2; D unclear. Sequenced: peripheral blood. This receptor was obtained from an older woman with acute or convalescent COVID-19. The CDR3 protein is CASNAGSYGYTF. The CDR3 region has the DNA TGTGCCAGCAATGCAGGATCCTATGGCTACACCTTC.